A selection of T cell receptor beta chains follows, all from one sample in a study of cytomegalovirus exposure and HLA in healthy donors. Method: immunoSEQ multiplex PCR; TCRdb's copy keeps in-frame clones and lacks some. The profile shows 150,000 to 200,000 clones, around 83% of them singletons. The sequencing sample was made of PBMCs. These receptors came from a woman aged 18 to 35 in good health and CMV-seronegative. The CDR3 runs from the conserved cysteine through the conserved F or W. Fields, in order: V gene, clone size, J gene, D gene, CDR3 DNA, CDR3 protein. The D gene is left open where the match is weak. Only part of the rows carry a size: once, few, many, or a class if the clone is expanded.

TRBV29-1,few,TRBJ2-5,-,TGCAGCGTCGACGACGGACCGGGGGAAGAGACCCAGTACTTC,CSVDDGPGEETQYF
TRBV2,-,TRBJ1-5,-,TGTGCCAGCAGGGGACGGGAGGTTAAGCCCCAGCATTTT,CASRGREVKPQHF
TRBV27,-,TRBJ2-7,-,TGTGCCAGCAGACCCTCGGACAACTACGAGCAGTACTTC,CASRPSDNYEQYF
TRBV5-1,-,TRBJ2-3,TRBD1,TGCGTCAGCAGCTGGGGGACAGGGCAAGATACGCAGTATTTT,CVSSWGTGQDTQYF
TRBV29-1,-,TRBJ2-3,TRBD1,TGCAGCGTTGAAGGGGACAGCTACATCTACACAGATACGCAGTATTTT,CSVEGDSYIYTDTQYF
TRBV28,once,TRBJ2-5,-,TGTGCCAGCAGTTTATCGACAGTCCAAGAGACCCAGTACTTC,CASSLSTVQETQYF
TRBV7-9,-,TRBJ2-3,-,TGTGCCAGCACCGCGGGCGCGGGTTACTCCGATACGCAGTATTTT,CASTAGAGYSDTQYF
TRBV13,-,TRBJ2-3,TRBD2,TGTGCCAGCAGCCCCTCGCTAGCGGGGCCGGGGGCCACAGATACGCAGTATTTT,CASSPSLAGPGATDTQYF
TRBV2,once,TRBJ1-2,-,TGTGCCAGCAGCACTGCTATGAGGGGCTACACCTTC,CASSTAMRGYTF
TRBV7-9,once,TRBJ1-1,-,TGTTCCAGCAGCTTCGGGGACACTGAAGCTTTCTTT,CSSSFGDTEAFF
TRBV19,-,TRBJ1-2,TRBD1,TGTGCCAGTAGTACCTTCCCCTTGACAGGGGGCCTGCTGAGTGGCTACACCTTC,CASSTFPLTGGLLSGYTF
TRBV27,-,TRBJ2-1,-,TGTGCCAGCAGGATTGTGGGCCCGTACAATGAGCAGTTCTTC,CASRIVGPYNEQFF
TRBV11-2,-,TRBJ2-7,-,TGTGCCAGCAGCTTACTCTACGAGCAGTACTTC,CASSLLYEQYF
TRBV11-2,-,TRBJ1-1,TRBD1,TGTGCCAGCAGCTTGGGACAGGGGGGGACTGAAGCTTTCTTT,CASSLGQGGTEAFF
TRBV5-1,-,TRBJ2-7,TRBD2,TGCGCCAGCAGCGCGGGACTAGCGGGAGTTTACGAGCAGTACTTC,CASSAGLAGVYEQYF
TRBV4-1,once,TRBJ2-7,-,TGCGCCAGCAGCCAAGAGGGGGGGCCTGGGTACGAGCAGTACTTC,CASSQEGGPGYEQYF
TRBV7-9,-,TRBJ2-3,-,TGTGCCAGCAGCTTAGGAGCAGATACGCAGTATTTT,CASSLGADTQYF
TRBV19,-,TRBJ1-5,-,TGTGCCAGTAGTATTTTAGGACAGAACAATCAGCCCCAGCATTTT,CASSILGQNNQPQHF
TRBV19,once,TRBJ1-2,-,TGTGCCAGTGGTACAGGGAGGAATGGCTACACCTTC,CASGTGRNGYTF
TRBV7-9,-,TRBJ1-2,TRBD1,TGTGCCAGCAGCGGGGACAGTGGAGTTGGCTACACCTTC,CASSGDSGVGYTF
TRBV6-5,-,TRBJ1-2,-,TGTGCCAGCAGTTTCAGTCCCATCTATGGCTACACCTTC,CASSFSPIYGYTF
TRBV19,-,TRBJ1-5,-,TGTGCCAGTAGTATATCCGCGGGGAACAATCAGCCCCAGCATTTT,CASSISAGNNQPQHF
TRBV6-5,-,TRBJ2-7,-,TGTGCCAGCAGTTACTCGGCAGGGTTCTTCGAGCAGTACTTC,CASSYSAGFFEQYF
TRBV18,-,TRBJ1-1,-,TGTGCCAGCTCCCCCGTGGAGGGGAGCACTGAAGCTTTCTTT,CASSPVEGSTEAFF
TRBV30,-,TRBJ2-1,-,TGTGCCTGGTCTGGTGCAGTTGAGCAGTTCTTC,CAWSGAVEQFF
TRBV27,-,TRBJ2-7,TRBD1,TGTGCCAGCAGTTTATCCCCCGACAGGGTGGAGCAGTACTTC,CASSLSPDRVEQYF
TRBV7-2,-,TRBJ2-7,-,TGTGCCAGCAGCTTACTTGCAGGGGAGTACGAGCAGTACTTC,CASSLLAGEYEQYF
TRBV6-5,-,TRBJ1-2,-,TGTGCCAGTTTAGGGGGAGCTAACTATGGCTACACCTTC,CASLGGANYGYTF
TRBV5-1,-,TRBJ2-7,TRBD1,TGCGCCAGCAGCAGGGACAGGGCAAGGGAGCAGTACTTC,CASSRDRAREQYF
TRBV27,once,TRBJ2-3,-,TGTGCCAGCAGTCCGCACCCGATACTGGCGGCTAGCACAGATACGCAGTATTTT,CASSPHPILAASTDTQYF
TRBV27,-,TRBJ2-2,-,TGTGCCAGCAGTTTATCGGCGGGGTTGGTAGGTGACACCGGGGAGCTGTTTTTT,CASSLSAGLVGDTGELFF
TRBV4-2,-,TRBJ1-1,-,TGTGCCAGCAGCCAACATTCTTCTAGGGCACCCGGTGGAGGGACTGAAGCTTTCTTT,CASSQHSSRAPGGGTEAFF
TRBV6-6,-,TRBJ2-3,-,TGTGCCAGCAAGGGAGCTAGCGGCACAGATACGCAGTATTTT,CASKGASGTDTQYF